What follows are 30 T cell receptor beta chains derived from one specimen sequenced in a study of blood T cell repertoires in COVID-19. Profiling relied on immunoSEQ multiplex PCR, and the TCRdb table lists in-frame clones only, not all of them. The table shows about 220,000 clones, with approximately 91% occurring only once. The specimen sequenced was peripheral blood. Every receptor here comes from a man aged 35 to 55 with acute or convalescent COVID-19.

The V and J genes are TRBV30 and TRBJ2-5; TRBD2 aligns across 7 bases. This CDR3 has 13 residues. V shed 5 bases and J 4 bases; nucleotides not matched to a gene: 7. Germline V gene lookup returns CDR1 GTSNPN and CDR2 SVGIG (reference sequence). CDR3 bases: TGTGCCTGGGCCTTGACTAGCCCAGAGACCCAGTACTTC. This encodes CAWALTSPETQYF.

This chain joins TRBV7-9 and TRBJ2-6; TRBD2 agrees at 12 bases. The CDR3 consists of 18 residues. V dropped 5 bases and J dropped 4; count of bases not matched to a gene: 9. Germline CDR1 is SEHNR and CDR2 is FQNEAQ (reference sequence). CDR3 bases: TGTGCCAGCAGCACACGACTAGCGGGAGTAGTCGGGGCCAACGTCCTGACTTTC. Protein product: CASSTRLAGVVGANVLTF.

The rearrangement uses TRBV28 and TRBJ2-1; TRBD2 matches at 11 bases. The CDR3 extends over 17 amino acids. Germline trimming cut 4 bases from V and 4 bases from J; bases unmatched to any gene: 9. Germline CDR1 and CDR2: MDHEN and SYDVKM. CDR3 sequence reads: CASSSLGTSGRYNEQFF. The CDR3 nucleotides read TGTGCCAGCAGTTCCCTCGGGACTAGCGGACGTTACAATGAGCAGTTCTTC.

The CDR3 region is CASSFRDSSYEQYF. CDR3 sequence (DNA): TGTGCCAGCAGCTTCAGGGACAGCTCCTACGAGCAGTACTTC. The V gene is TRBV7-6, the J gene TRBJ2-7; 7 bases agree with TRBD1. Per the germline V gene, CDR1 is SGHVS and CDR2 is FNYEAQ. J lost 0 bases, V lost 3 bases, and 2 bases had no gene match. This CDR3 contains 14 residues.

This clone was observed a single time. The chain joins TRBV5-4 to TRBJ1-3; TRBD1 might be the D (6 bases). Germline assignment: CDR1 SGHNT and CDR2 YYREEE (reference sequence). The V gene lost 2 bases and the J gene lost 0 bases, with 6 bases spanning the gap. CDR3 size: 14 residues. CDR3 nucleotide sequence: TGTGCCAGCAGCTTACAGGGCTCTGGAAACACCATATATTTT. Protein sequence: CASSLQGSGNTIYF.

This rearrangement joins TRBV6-6 to TRBJ1-2; D may be TRBD1 (5 bases). V was cut by 5 bases and J by 3 bases, with 7 bases left in between. Germline V lookup: CDR1 MNHNY, CDR2 SVGAGI (reference sequence). The CDR3 spans 12 residues. The CDR3 sequence is CASSQGDYGYTF. The CDR3 coding sequence is TGTGCCAGCAGTCAAGGGGACTATGGCTACACCTTC.

This clone was counted only a few times. The genes are TRBV6-1 and TRBJ2-7; TRBD1 might be the D (6 bases). Germline lookup yields CDR1 MNHNS and CDR2 SASEGT. The CDR3 runs 15 residues. V dropped 1 base and J dropped 3 bases, with 13 bases sitting between them. The CDR3 DNA sequence: TGTGCCAGCAGTGAAGGGGCAGGGGCACACTACGAGCAGTACTTC. It codes for CASSEGAGAHYEQYF.

The V gene is TRBV2, the J gene TRBJ2-5; D is uncertain. V lost 6 bases, J lost 3 bases, and 14 bases lay in between. Per the germline V gene, CDR1 is SNHLY and CDR2 is FYNNEI. The CDR3 totals 14 residues. CDR3 loop: CASSPTLRKETQYF. The CDR3 DNA follows: TGTGCCAGCAGCCCAACGCTGCGCAAAGAGACCCAGTACTTC.

CDR3 sequence reads: CASSMVVNMNTEAFF. In DNA form, the CDR3 reads TGTGCCAGTAGCATGGTAGTGAACATGAACACTGAAGCTTTCTTT. The chain carries TRBV2 and TRBJ1-1; D is ambiguous. CDR1 SNHLY and CDR2 FYNNEI come from the germline V gene. CDR3 length: 15 amino acids. Trimming removed 9 bases from V and 0 bases from J, with 17 bases in between.

This chain links TRBV4-2 with TRBJ1-1; tentative D call: TRBD1 (6 bases). This CDR3 is 18 amino acids long. Trimming took off 0 bases at V and 6 bases at J, with 23 bases between the two ends. Germline V gene lookup returns CDR1 LGHNA and CDR2 YNFKEQ. CDR3 sequence (DNA): TGTGCCAGCAGCCAAGATGGACAGCGAAACAAGGCAAAAGCTGAAGCTTTCTTT. Translating it yields CASSQDGQRNKAKAEAFF.

This chain connects TRBV6-5 to TRBJ1-1; D might be TRBD1 (5 bases). This CDR3 comprises 14 residues. Germline values: CDR1 MNHEY, CDR2 SVGAGI. The V end lost 7 bases, the J end lost 0 bases, and 12 bases lay between the germline ends. Here the CDR3 reads CASNQGAMNTEAFF. In nucleotides, the CDR3 is TGTGCCAGCAACCAAGGGGCCATGAACACTGAAGCTTTCTTT.

The CDR3 is CASSLQLGQGLNGYTF. The CDR3 DNA reads as TGTGCCAGCAGCTTACAACTGGGACAGGGTCTTAATGGCTACACCTTC. V is TRBV7-3 and J is TRBJ1-2; 9 nucleotides line up with TRBD1. Germline loops: CDR1 SGHTA, CDR2 FQGTGA. The ends lost 2 bases at V and 6 bases at J; junction bases unmatched: 10. The CDR3 totals 16 residues.

This clone has only a few counts. At one of its ends the junction is not consistent with the germline gene, which may arise from a read error. The chain joins TRBV7-7 to TRBJ2-5; D perhaps matches TRBD2 (6 bases). The CDR3 is 15 amino acids. Looked up from germline, CDR1 is SSHAT and CDR2 is FNYEAQ (reference sequence). For the CDR3, the DNA is TGTGCTAGCAGCTTAACGGCCTCGGAGGGGGAGACCCAGTACTTC. This codes for CASSLTASEGETQYF.

The J gene is TRBJ2-1, the V gene TRBV7-3, with TRBD1 identical over 7 bases. Germline V gene data show CDR1 as SGHTA and CDR2 as FQGTGA. This CDR3 has 14 amino acids. J lost 16 bases, V lost 4 bases, and 16 bases had no gene match. CDR3 coding DNA: TGTGCCAGCAGCTCAGGGACAGCCTACGGCGCACTTTTCTTC. It encodes CASSSGTAYGALFF.

This sequence joins TRBV5-4 and TRBJ2-7, with 10 bases lining up with TRBD1. The germline CDR1 and CDR2 sequences are SGHNT and YYREEE (reference sequence). This CDR3 spans 16 amino acids. The trim removed 2 bases at V and 3 bases at J, leaving 8 bases unmatched. CDR3 protein: CASSLSGTGDRYEQYF. Written as DNA, the CDR3 is TGTGCCAGCAGCTTATCCGGGACAGGGGATCGCTACGAGCAGTACTTC.

J is TRBJ2-3 and V is TRBV2; TRBD1 aligns across 7 bases. Trimming took 11 bases from V and 5 from J; bases not matched to a gene: 13. Germline V CDR1 and CDR2: SNHLY, FYNNEI. This CDR3 spans 14 amino acids. The CDR3 spells CAASQGVKGDTQYF. The CDR3 nucleotides read TGTGCCGCCTCCCAGGGGGTCAAGGGAGATACGCAGTATTTT. The whole variable domain, remainder taken from reference TRBV2 and TRBJ2-3, is EPEVTQTPSHQVTQMGQEVILRCVPISNHLYFYWYRQILGQKVEFLVSFYNNEISEKSEIFDDQFSVERPDGSNFTLKIRSTKLEDSAMYFCAASQGVKGDTQYFGPGTRLTVL.

This chain joins TRBV4-2 and TRBJ2-2; the D gene is possibly TRBD1 (6 bases). The CDR3 extends over 19 amino acids. Per germline, CDR1 LGHNA and CDR2 YNFKEQ. The V and J ends lost 1 base and 5 bases respectively, with 23 bases between them. The CDR3 region is CASSQVLTGFYLLTGELFF. In DNA form, the CDR3 reads TGTGCCAGCAGCCAAGTTCTAACAGGGTTTTATCTGTTAACCGGGGAGCTGTTTTTT.

The CDR3 loop reads CASSSGDRNYGYTF. In DNA, the CDR3 is TGTGCCAGCAGCTCTGGGGACAGAAACTATGGCTACACCTTC. The V call is TRBV28, the J call TRBJ1-2, with 7 bases lining up with TRBD1. Germline CDR1 reads MDHEN; CDR2 reads SYDVKM. Losses at the gene ends were 6 bases for V and 2 bases for J; bases not matched to a gene: 6. There are 14 residues in the CDR3.

This clone was observed a single time. This chain links TRBV3-1 (or the pseudogene TRBV3-2) with TRBJ2-7, with 7 bases that match TRBD2. The CDR3 runs 14 residues. Germline assignment: CDR1 LGHDT and CDR2 YNNKEL (reference sequence). V lost 4 bases to trimming and J lost 6 bases; unmatched junction nucleotides: 9. The CDR3 loop is CASSLGTTLGEQYF. In DNA form, the CDR3 reads TGTGCCAGCAGCCTCGGGACTACCCTAGGCGAGCAGTACTTC.

This chain joins TRBV7-8 and TRBJ2-7, with 11 nucleotides matching TRBD2. J lost 2 bases, V lost 4 bases, and 4 bases had no gene match. The germline V gene has CDR1 SGHVS and CDR2 FQNEAQ. This CDR3 has 15 amino acids. The CDR3 protein is CASSSLAGGPYEQYF. The CDR3 DNA reads as TGTGCCAGCAGCTCGCTAGCGGGAGGACCCTACGAGCAGTACTTC.

V and J are TRBV6-4 and TRBJ1-2; unclear D gene. The CDR3 totals 13 residues. The germline gives CDR1 MRHNA, CDR2 SNTAGT. V was clipped by 0 bases and J by 3 bases, with 5 bases between them. CDR3 amino acids: CASSDSTHYGYTF. Here the CDR3 DNA reads TGTGCCAGCAGTGACTCAACACACTATGGCTACACCTTC.

The chain joins TRBV24-1 to TRBJ2-1; D perhaps matches TRBD1 (6 bases). The germline V and J ends were trimmed by 7 bases and 2 bases, with 14 bases remaining between them. The CDR3 loop spans 15 amino acids. The germline V gene has CDR1 KGHDR and CDR2 SFDVKD. CDR3 protein: CATRGAEGTYNEQFF. CDR3 coding DNA: TGTGCCACCAGGGGGGCTGAGGGCACCTACAATGAGCAGTTCTTC.

J is TRBJ1-5 and V is TRBV6-5, with 8 bases aligning to TRBD1. With 9 bases clipped from V and 6 bases from J, the junction kept 7 bases outside the gene matches. Per germline, CDR1 MNHEY and CDR2 SVGAGI. The CDR3 consists of 13 residues. The CDR3 loop is CASKRTGSQPQHF. The CDR3 bases are TGTGCCAGTAAGAGGACAGGGAGTCAGCCCCAGCATTTT.

The V and J genes are TRBV27 and TRBJ1-5, with a possible D match to TRBD1 (5 bases). The ends were cut back, 3 bases at V and 9 bases at J, with 12 bases in the middle. The CDR3 has 13 amino acids. Germline V gives CDR1 MNHEY, CDR2 SMNVEV (reference sequence). CDR3 DNA sequence: TGTGCCAGCAGTTTGGACAATTGGGGGCCCCAGCATTTT. It codes for CASSLDNWGPQHF.

CDR3 protein: CSARDRDRLFF. CDR3 bases: TGCAGTGCTAGAGATCGGGACAGACTGTTTTTT. The chain links TRBV20-1 to TRBJ2-2; the match to TRBD1 covers 7 bases. Germline CDR1 reads DFQATT; CDR2 reads SNEGSKA (reference sequence). The CDR3 is 11 amino acids. With 0 bases clipped from V and 14 bases from J, the junction kept 3 bases outside the gene matches.

V and J are TRBV5-1 and TRBJ2-5, with TRBD1 matching over 7 bases. The CDR3 has 15 residues. Germline assignment: CDR1 SGHRS and CDR2 YFSETQ. Trimming removed 4 bases from V and 2 bases from J; junction bases left unmatched: 8. The CDR3 region has the DNA TGCGCCAGCAGCGACCGGACAGGCTCTCAAGAGACCCAGTACTTC. It translates to CASSDRTGSQETQYF.

The chain combines TRBV19 with TRBJ1-1, with 7 bases aligning to TRBD1. The length of the CDR3 is 14 residues. The ends lost 3 bases at V and 4 bases at J; junction bases unmatched: 5. Germline V gives CDR1 LNHDA, CDR2 SQIVND (reference sequence). DNA for the CDR3: TGTGCCAGTAGTATCCGACAGGGTAGCACTGAAGCTTTCTTT. Amino acids: CASSIRQGSTEAFF.

The chain employs TRBV19 and TRBJ2-1, with D perhaps TRBD2 (5 bases). The germline V and J ends were trimmed by 11 bases and 6 bases, with 11 bases remaining between them. The germline V gene encodes CDR1 LNHDA and CDR2 SQIVND (reference sequence). This CDR3 is built from 11 residues. The CDR3 reads CAALGGNEQFF. CDR3 bases: TGTGCCGCCCTCGGAGGCAATGAGCAGTTCTTC.

In its sample, this clone was seen a few times. The chain employs TRBV6-2 or TRBV6-3 and TRBJ1-4; D is uncertain. The CDR3 is 14 amino acids. Trimming left V 4 bases short and J 8 bases short, with 14 bases between. CDR1 and CDR2 (germline): MNHEY, SVGEGT. The CDR3 here is CASSLYRADEKLFF. The CDR3 nucleotides are TGTGCCAGCAGTTTGTACAGAGCTGACGAAAAACTGTTTTTT.

The rearrangement uses TRBV15 and TRBJ1-5; TRBD1 aligns across 8 bases. The CDR3 length is 16 residues. With V trimmed by 0 bases and J by 4 bases, 5 bases remained unmatched. CDR1 and CDR2 from the germline V gene are LNHNV and YYDKDF (reference sequence). DNA for the CDR3: TGTGCCACCAGCAGAGATCGGGGACAGGTTAATCAGCCCCAGCATTTT. This gives the protein CATSRDRGQVNQPQHF. Combining the CDR3 with reference TRBV15 and TRBJ1-5 gives the whole variable domain DAMVIQNPRYQVTQFGKPVTLSCSQTLNHNVMYWYQQKSSQAPKLLFHYYDKDFNNEADTPDNFQSRRPNTSFCFLDIRSPGLGDTAMYLCATSRDRGQVNQPQHFGDGTRLSIL.